Following are 10 T cell receptor beta chains from one sample sequenced in a study of blood T cell repertoires in COVID-19. Method: immunoSEQ multiplex PCR; TCRdb's copy keeps in-frame clones and lacks some. The table has 200,000 to 300,000 clones, more than 80% seen once. Sequencing was performed on peripheral blood. The receptors derive from a woman between 40 and 50 years old with acute or convalescent COVID-19.

DNA of the CDR3: TGTGCCTGGAGTCAGAGGGAAAAACTGTTTTTT. This codes for CAWSQREKLFF. The V and J genes are TRBV30 and TRBJ1-4; no firm D call. CDR1 and CDR2 (germline): GTSNPN, SVGIG (reference sequence). The germline V and J ends were trimmed by 2 bases and 8 bases, with 6 bases remaining between them. The CDR3 loop spans 11 amino acids.

The V gene is TRBV11-3, the J gene TRBJ2-7; 7 nucleotides agree with TRBD1. The CDR3 contains 20 residues. Germline V CDR1 and CDR2: SGHNT, YENEEA. The junction had 29 bases not matched to a gene; V was cut back by 3 bases and J by 9 bases. CDR3: CASSFDEPSPGQIYLNGQYV. The CDR3 DNA is TGTGCCAGCAGCTTCGACGAGCCCAGCCCGGGACAGATATACCTCAACGGGCAGTACGTC.

The CDR3: CASSLAIQRGGRMNEQFF. The CDR3, as DNA: TGTGCCAGCAGCTTAGCGATTCAGCGGGGGGGAAGGATGAATGAGCAGTTCTTC. This sequence joins TRBV7-8 and TRBJ2-1; 10 bases line up with TRBD2. This CDR3 has 18 residues. Germline assignment: CDR1 SGHVS and CDR2 FQNEAQ. The J segment lost 7 bases and the V segment lost 0 bases, leaving 12 bases of the junction unmatched.

The chain has TRBV27 and TRBJ1-2; 7 bases are a match to TRBD1. With V trimmed by 4 bases and J by 8 bases, 10 bases remained unmatched. CDR1 and CDR2 from the germline V gene are MNHEY and SMNVEV (reference sequence). This CDR3 has 14 amino acids. The DNA for the CDR3 is TGTGCCAGCAGTTGGACAGGTTCCTTTTCCGGCTACACCTTC. Its protein product is CASSWTGSFSGYTF.

V gene TRBV28 combines with J gene TRBJ1-4; D is perhaps TRBD1 (6 bases). The CDR3 has 14 residues. Germline V CDR1 and CDR2: MDHEN, SYDVKM. The ends were cut back, 7 bases at V and 8 bases at J, with 17 bases in the middle. CDR3 amino acids: CASKTGTLIEKLFF. CDR3 coding DNA: TGTGCCAGCAAAACCGGGACATTGATAGAAAAACTGTTTTTT.

The chain has TRBV7-2 and TRBJ1-1; TRBD1 matches at 10 bases. CDR1 and CDR2 from the germline V gene are SGHTA and FQGNSA. The CDR3 totals 13 residues. The trim removed 5 bases at V and 7 bases at J, leaving 4 bases unmatched. In DNA form, the CDR3 reads TGTGCCAGCAGCGGCTGGACAGGGGGTGAAGCTTTCTTT. Encoded protein: CASSGWTGGEAFF.

The gene calls are TRBV1 and TRBJ2-1; the table names TRBD2, a call not compared with the DNA. TRBV1 corresponds to a pseudogene. CDR3 length: 13 amino acids. CDR3 loop: CTWGGASGNEQFF. CDR3 coding DNA: TGCACCTGGGGGGGGGCATCGGGAAATGAGCAGTTCTTC.

V usage is TRBV2 and J usage is TRBJ2-3; a weak D match, TRBD2 (6 bases). The CDR3 length is 11 residues. Germline lookup yields CDR1 SNHLY and CDR2 FYNNEI. Trimming removed 7 bases from V and 7 bases from J, with 9 bases in between. For the CDR3, the DNA is TGTGCCAGCACCGGGGGAAATACGCAGTATTTT. Encoded protein: CASTGGNTQYF.

CDR3 sequence reads: CASSYPGYYYEQYV. For the CDR3, the DNA is TGTGCCAGCAGCTACCCGGGATACTACTACGAGCAGTACGTC. The chain recombines TRBV11-2 with TRBJ2-7; TRBD2 might be the D (5 bases). CDR1 SGHAT and CDR2 FQNNGV come from the germline V gene. Deletions cut 4 bases from V and 3 bases from J, with 13 bases between. The CDR3 length is 14 residues.

J is TRBJ1-1 and V is TRBV30; 7 bases line up with TRBD1. This CDR3 has 12 amino acids. Trimming took 0 bases from V and 12 from J; bases not matched to a gene: 7. Germline V gene lookup returns CDR1 GTSNPN and CDR2 SVGIG (reference sequence). The CDR3 here is CAWSVENRGPFF. The CDR3 nucleotides read TGTGCCTGGAGTGTAGAGAACAGGGGACCTTTCTTT.